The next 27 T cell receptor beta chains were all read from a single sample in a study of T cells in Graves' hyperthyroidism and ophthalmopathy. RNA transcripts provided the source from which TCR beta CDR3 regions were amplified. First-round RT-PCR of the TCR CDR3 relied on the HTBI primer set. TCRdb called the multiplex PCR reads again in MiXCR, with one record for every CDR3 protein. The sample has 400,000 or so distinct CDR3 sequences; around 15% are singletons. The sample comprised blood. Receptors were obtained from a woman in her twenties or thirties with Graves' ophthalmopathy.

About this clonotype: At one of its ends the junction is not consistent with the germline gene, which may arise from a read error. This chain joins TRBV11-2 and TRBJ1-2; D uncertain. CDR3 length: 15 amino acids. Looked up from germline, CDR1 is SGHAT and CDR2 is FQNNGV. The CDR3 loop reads CASSPLPEPNYGYTF. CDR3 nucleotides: TGCGCCAGCAGCCCCCTCCCGGAACCTAACTATGGCTACACCTTC.

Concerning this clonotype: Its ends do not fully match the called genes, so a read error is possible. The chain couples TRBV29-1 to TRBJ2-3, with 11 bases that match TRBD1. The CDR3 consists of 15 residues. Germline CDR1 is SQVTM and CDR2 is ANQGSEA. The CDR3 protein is CSVEGQGAAPDTQYF. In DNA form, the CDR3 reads TGCAGCGTGGAAGGACAGGGGGCCGCACCAGATACGCAGTATTTT.

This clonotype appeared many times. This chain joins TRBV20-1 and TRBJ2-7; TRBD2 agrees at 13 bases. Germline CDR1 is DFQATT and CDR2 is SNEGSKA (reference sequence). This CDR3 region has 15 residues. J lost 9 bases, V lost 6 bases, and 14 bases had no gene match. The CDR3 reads CSAETGTSGDTVQYF. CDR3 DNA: TGCAGTGCGGAAACCGGGACTAGCGGGGACACAGTGCAGTACTTC.

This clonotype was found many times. Here the CDR3 reads CAWSGGKSSFSTDTQYF. The CDR3, as DNA: TGTGCCTGGAGTGGAGGGAAGAGCTCCTTTAGCACAGATACGCAGTATTTT. The V and J genes are TRBV30 and TRBJ2-3; D is perhaps TRBD2 (5 bases). Trimming took 1 base from V and 0 from J, leaving 17 bases between them. This CDR3 has 17 amino acids. Germline CDR1 and CDR2: GTSNPN and SVGIG (reference sequence).

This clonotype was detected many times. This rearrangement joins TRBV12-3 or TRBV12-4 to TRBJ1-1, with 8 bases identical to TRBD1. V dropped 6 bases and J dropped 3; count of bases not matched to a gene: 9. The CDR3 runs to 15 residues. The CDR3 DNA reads TGTGCCAGCAGGGGCTACCGGGACAGGTACACTGAAGCTTTCTTT. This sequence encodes CASRGYRDRYTEAFF.

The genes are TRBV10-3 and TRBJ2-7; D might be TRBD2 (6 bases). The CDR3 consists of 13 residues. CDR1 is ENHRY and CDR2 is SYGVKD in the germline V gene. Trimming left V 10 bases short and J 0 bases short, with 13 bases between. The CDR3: CATGDSSSYEQYF. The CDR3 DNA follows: TGTGCCACCGGGGACTCGAGCTCCTACGAGCAGTACTTC.

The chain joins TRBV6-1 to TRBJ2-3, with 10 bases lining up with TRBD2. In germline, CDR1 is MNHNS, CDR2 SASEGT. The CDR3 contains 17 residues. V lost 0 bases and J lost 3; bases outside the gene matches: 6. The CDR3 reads CASSEAERGGWTDTQYF. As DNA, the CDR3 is TGTGCCAGCAGTGAAGCAGAGCGGGGGGGCTGGACAGATACGCAGTATTTT.

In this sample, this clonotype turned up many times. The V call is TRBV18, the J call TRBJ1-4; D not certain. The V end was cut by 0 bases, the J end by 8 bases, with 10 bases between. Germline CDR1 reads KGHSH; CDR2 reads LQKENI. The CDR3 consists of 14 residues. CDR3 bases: TGTGCCAGCTCACCACCGGGCCGAGAAGAAAAACTGTTTTTT. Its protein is CASSPPGREEKLFF. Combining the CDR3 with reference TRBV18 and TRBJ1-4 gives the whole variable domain NAGVMQNPRHLVRRRGQEARLRCSPMKGHSHVYWYRQLPEEGLKFMVYLQKENIIDESGMPKERFSAEFPKEGPSILRIQQVVRGDSAAYFCASSPPGREEKLFFGSGTQLSVL.

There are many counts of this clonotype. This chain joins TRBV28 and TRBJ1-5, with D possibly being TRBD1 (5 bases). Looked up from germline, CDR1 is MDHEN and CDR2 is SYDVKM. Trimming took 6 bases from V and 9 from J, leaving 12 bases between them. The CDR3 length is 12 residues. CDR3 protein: CASRTGPLPQHF. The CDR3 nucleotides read TGTGCCAGCAGAACAGGACCTCTGCCCCAGCATTTT.

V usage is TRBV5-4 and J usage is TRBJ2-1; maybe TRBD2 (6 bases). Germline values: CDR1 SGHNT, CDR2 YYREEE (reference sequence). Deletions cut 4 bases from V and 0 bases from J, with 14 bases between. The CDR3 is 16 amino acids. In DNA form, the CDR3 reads TGTGCCAGCAGCGCAAAAGACGGGAGCTCCTACAATGAGCAGTTCTTC. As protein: CASSAKDGSSYNEQFF.

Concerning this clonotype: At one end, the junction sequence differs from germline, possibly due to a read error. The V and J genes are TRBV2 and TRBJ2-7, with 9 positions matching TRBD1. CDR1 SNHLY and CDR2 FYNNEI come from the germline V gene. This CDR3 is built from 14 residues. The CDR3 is CASRAGTGSSEQYF. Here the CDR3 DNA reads TGTGCCAGCAGAGCCGGGACAGGGTCCTCCGAGCAGTACTTC.

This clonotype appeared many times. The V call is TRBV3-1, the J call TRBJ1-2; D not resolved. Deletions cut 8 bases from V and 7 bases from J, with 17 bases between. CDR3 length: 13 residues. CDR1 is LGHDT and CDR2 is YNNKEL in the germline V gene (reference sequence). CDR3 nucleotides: TGTGCCAGCTCTCCCGTTCCCCGAGGTGGCTACACCTTC. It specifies CASSPVPRGGYTF.

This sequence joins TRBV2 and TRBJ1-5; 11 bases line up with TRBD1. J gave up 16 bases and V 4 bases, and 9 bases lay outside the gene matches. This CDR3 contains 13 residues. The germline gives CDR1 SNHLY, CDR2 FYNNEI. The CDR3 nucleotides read TGTGCCAGCAGTGGGGAAGGACAGGGGGCGTCACATTTT. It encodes CASSGEGQGASHF. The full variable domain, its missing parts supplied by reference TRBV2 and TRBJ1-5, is EPEVTQTPSHQVTQMGQEVILRCVPISNHLYFYWYRQILGQKVEFLVSFYNNEISEKSEIFDDQFSVERPDGSNFTLKIRSTKLEDSAMYFCASSGEGQGASHFGDGTRLSIL.

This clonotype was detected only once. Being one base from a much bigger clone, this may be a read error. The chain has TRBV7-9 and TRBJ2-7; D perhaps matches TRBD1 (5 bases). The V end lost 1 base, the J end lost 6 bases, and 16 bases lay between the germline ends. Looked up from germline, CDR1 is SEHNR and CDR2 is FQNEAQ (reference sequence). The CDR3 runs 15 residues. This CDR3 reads CASSLGQGIEIEQYF. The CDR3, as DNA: TGTGCCAGCAGCTTAGGCCAGGGTATTGAGATCGAGCAGTACTTC.

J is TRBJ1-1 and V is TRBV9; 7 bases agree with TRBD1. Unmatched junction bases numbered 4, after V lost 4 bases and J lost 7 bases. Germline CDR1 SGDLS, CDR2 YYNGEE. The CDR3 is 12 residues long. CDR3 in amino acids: CASSHRQGEAFF. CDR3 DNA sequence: TGTGCCAGCAGCCATCGACAGGGTGAAGCTTTCTTT.

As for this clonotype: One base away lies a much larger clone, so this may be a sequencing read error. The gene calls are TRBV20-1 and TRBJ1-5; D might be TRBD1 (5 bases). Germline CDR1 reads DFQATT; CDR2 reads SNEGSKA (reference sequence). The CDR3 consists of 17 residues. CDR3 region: CSAREGNYGGSSQPQHF. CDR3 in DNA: TGCAGTGCTAGAGAGGGCAACTATGGGGGAAGCAGTCAGCCCCAGCATTTT.

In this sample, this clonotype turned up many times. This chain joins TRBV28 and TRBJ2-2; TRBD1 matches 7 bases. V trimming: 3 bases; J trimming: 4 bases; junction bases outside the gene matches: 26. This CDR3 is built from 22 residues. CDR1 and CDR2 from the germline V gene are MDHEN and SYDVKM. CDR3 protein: CASSFSSNPGTVYKGPTGELFF. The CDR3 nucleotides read TGTGCCAGCAGTTTCTCCTCAAACCCCGGGACAGTTTACAAGGGCCCCACCGGGGAGCTGTTTTTT.

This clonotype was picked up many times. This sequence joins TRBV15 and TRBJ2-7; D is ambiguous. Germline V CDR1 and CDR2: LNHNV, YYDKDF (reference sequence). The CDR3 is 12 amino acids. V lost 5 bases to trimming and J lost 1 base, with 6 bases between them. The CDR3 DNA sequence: TGTGCCACCAGCGGGCAGTCCTACGAGCAGTACTTC. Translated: CATSGQSYEQYF.

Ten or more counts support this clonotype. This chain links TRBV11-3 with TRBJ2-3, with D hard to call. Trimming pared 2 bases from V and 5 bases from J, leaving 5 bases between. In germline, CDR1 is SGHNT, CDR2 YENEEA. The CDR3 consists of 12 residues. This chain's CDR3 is CASSLYGDTQYF. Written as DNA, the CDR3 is TGTGCCAGCAGCTTATATGGAGATACGCAGTATTTT.

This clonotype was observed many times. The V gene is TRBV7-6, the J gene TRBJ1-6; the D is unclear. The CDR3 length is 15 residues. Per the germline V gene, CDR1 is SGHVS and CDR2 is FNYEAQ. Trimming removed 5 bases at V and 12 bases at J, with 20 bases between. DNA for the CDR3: TGTGCCAGCAGCCCAGACGGCAGGCTGATCGGACCCCTCCACTTT. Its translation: CASSPDGRLIGPLHF.

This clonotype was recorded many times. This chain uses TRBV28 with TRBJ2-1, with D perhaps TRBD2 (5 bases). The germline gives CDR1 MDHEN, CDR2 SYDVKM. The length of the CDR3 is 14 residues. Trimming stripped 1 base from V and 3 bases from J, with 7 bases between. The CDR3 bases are TGTGCCAGCAGTTTATTCGGGGACTACAATGAGCAGTTCTTC. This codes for CASSLFGDYNEQFF.

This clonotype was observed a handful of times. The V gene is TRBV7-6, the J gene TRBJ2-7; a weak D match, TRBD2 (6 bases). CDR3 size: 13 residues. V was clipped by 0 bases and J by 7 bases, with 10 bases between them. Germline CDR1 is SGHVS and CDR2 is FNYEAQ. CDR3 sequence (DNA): TGTGCCAGCAGCTTAGCACTAGCTCAGGAGCAGTACTTC. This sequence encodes CASSLALAQEQYF.

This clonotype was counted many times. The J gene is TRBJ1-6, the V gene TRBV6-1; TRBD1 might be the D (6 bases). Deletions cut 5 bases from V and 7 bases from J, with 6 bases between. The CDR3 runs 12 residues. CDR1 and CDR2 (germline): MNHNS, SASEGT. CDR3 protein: CASSRGNSPLHF. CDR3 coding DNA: TGTGCCAGCAGTAGGGGGAATTCACCCCTCCACTTT.

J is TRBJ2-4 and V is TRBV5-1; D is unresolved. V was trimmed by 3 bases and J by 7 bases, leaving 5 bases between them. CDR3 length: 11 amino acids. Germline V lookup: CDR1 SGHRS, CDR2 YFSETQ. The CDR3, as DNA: TGCGCCAGCAGCTGGGATAACATTCAGTACTTC. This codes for CASSWDNIQYF.

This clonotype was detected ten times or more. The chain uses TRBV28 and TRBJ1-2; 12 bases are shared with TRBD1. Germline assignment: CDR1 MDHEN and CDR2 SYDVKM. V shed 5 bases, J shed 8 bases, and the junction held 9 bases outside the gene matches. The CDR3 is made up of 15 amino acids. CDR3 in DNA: TGTGCCAGCAGTACGAGCGGGACAGGGGGCCGGGGCTACACCTTC. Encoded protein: CASSTSGTGGRGYTF.

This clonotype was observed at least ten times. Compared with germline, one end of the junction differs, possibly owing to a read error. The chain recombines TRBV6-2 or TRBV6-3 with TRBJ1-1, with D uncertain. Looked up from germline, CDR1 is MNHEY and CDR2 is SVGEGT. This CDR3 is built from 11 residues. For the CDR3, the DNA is TGTGCCACGGGTATGAAGACTGAAGCTTTCTTT. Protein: CATGMKTEAFF.

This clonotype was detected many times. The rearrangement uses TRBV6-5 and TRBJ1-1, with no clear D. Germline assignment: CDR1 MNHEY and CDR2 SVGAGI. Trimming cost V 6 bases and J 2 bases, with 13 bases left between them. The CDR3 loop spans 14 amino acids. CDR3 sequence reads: CASRLLVPNTEAFF. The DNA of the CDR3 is TGTGCCAGCAGATTACTCGTCCCAAACACTGAAGCTTTCTTT.